This T cell receptor (beta chain) emerged from a study of T cells in Graves' hyperthyroidism and ophthalmopathy. This clonotype has a count of ten or more. Its cognate antigen is unknown. There are 14 residues in the CDR3. V shed 6 bases and J 9 bases; nucleotides not matched to a gene: 8. General study findings and limits: Most expanded thyroid clonotypes above 0.001 also appeared in blood.

The investigators amplified TCR beta CDR3 regions from RNA transcripts. The study used the HTBI primer set for a first-round RT-PCR of the TCR CDR3. MiXCR, applied by TCRdb to the multiplex PCR reads, yields one record per CDR3 protein. The table has around 350,000 distinct CDR3 sequences, 19% seen once; the top ten hold 3% to 4%. Using around 10 ml of fresh peripheral blood, PBMCs were prepared. This sequence originates from a woman under 30 with Graves' hyperthyroidism. This chain joins TRBV12-3 or TRBV12-4 and TRBJ1-6, with 7 nucleotides matching TRBD1. Sequencing input: blood. CDR3 amino acids: CASSPGTAISPLHF. The CDR3 nucleotides read TGTGCCAGCAGCCCCGGGACAGCGATTTCACCCCTCCACTTT.